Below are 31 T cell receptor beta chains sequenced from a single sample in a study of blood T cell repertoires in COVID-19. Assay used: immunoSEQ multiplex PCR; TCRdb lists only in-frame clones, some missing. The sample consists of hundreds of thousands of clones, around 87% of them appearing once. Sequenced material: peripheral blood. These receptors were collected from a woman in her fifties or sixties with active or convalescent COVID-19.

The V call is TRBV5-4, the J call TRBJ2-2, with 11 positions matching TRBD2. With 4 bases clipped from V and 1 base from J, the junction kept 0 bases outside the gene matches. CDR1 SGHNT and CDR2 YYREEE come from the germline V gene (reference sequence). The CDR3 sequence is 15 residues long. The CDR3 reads CASSLAGGNTGELFF. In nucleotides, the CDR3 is TGTGCCAGCAGCCTAGCGGGGGGGAACACCGGGGAGCTGTTTTTT.

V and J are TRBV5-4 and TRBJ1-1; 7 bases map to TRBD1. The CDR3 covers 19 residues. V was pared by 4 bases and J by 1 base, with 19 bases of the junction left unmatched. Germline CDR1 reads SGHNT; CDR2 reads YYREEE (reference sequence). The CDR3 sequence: CASSITGTAHSRSNTEAFF. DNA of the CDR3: TGTGCCAGCAGCATTACCGGGACAGCTCACTCCAGGTCGAACACTGAAGCTTTCTTT. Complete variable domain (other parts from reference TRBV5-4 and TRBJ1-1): ETGVTQSPTHLIKTRGQQVTLRCSSQSGHNTVSWYQQALGQGPQFIFQYYREEENGRGNFPPRFSGLQFPNYSSELNVNALELDDSALYLCASSITGTAHSRSNTEAFFGQGTRLTVV.

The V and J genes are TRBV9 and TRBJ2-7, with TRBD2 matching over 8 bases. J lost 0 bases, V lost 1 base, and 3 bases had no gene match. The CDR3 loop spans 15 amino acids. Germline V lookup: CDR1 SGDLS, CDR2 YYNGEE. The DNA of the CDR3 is TGTGCCAGCAGCGTACTCAGCGGGAGCTCCTACGAGCAGTACTTC. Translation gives CASSVLSGSSYEQYF.

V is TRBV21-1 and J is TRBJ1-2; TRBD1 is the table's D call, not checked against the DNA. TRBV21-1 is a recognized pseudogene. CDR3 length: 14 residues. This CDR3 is CASSKEGAIGGYTF. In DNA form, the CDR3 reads TGTGCCAGCAGCAAAGAGGGGGCGATAGGTGGCTACACCTTC.

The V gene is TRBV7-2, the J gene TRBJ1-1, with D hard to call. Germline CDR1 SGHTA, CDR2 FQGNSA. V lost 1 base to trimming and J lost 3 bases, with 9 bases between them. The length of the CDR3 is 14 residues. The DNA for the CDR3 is TGTGCCAGCAGCTTAGTCGCGGCCGACACTGAAGCTTTCTTT. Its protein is CASSLVAADTEAFF.

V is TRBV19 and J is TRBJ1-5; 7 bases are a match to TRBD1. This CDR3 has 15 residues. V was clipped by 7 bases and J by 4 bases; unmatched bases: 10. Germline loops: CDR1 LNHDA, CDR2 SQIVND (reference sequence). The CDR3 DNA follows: TGTGCCAGTACCCCTTCGAACAGGGGTAATCAGCCCCAGCATTTT. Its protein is CASTPSNRGNQPQHF.

CDR3 DNA sequence: TGTGCCAGCAGCTTGGTGGGGGGGCTCTCAGTGAACACTGAAGCTTTCTTT. This gives the protein CASSLVGGLSVNTEAFF. The V and J genes are TRBV5-5 and TRBJ1-1, with a tentative D call TRBD1 (6 bases). CDR3 length: 17 residues. Between the trimmed V and J ends, which lost 0 bases and 0 bases, there was a span of 15 bases. Germline V gene data show CDR1 as SGHKS and CDR2 as YYEKEE (reference sequence).

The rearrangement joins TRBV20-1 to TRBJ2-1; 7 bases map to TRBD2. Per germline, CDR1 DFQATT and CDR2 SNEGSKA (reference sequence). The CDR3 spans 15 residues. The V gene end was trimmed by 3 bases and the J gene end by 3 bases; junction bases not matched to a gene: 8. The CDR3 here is CSASGGLRNYNEQFF. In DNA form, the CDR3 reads TGCAGTGCTAGTGGGGGACTACGAAACTACAATGAGCAGTTCTTC.

The DNA for the CDR3 is TGTGCCAGCAGCTTACAGATAAGCTCCTACAATGAGCAGTTCTTC. This encodes CASSLQISSYNEQFF. This sequence joins TRBV13 and TRBJ2-1; no clear D. Germline V gene lookup returns CDR1 PRHDT and CDR2 FYEKMQ (reference sequence). The CDR3 is 15 residues long. The germline V and J ends were trimmed by 2 bases and 0 bases, with 8 bases remaining between them.

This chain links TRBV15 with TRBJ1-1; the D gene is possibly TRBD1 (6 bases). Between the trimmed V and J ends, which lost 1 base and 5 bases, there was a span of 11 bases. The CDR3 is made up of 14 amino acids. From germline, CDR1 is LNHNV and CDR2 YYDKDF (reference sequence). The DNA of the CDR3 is TGTGCCACCAGCAGAGTACAGGGAGTGACTGAAGCTTTCTTT. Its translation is CATSRVQGVTEAFF.

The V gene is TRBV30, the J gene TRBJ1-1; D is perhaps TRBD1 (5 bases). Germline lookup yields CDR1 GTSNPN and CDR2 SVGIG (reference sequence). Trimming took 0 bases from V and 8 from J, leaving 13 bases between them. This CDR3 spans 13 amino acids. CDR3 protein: CAWSVQAVKEAFF. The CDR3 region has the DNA TGTGCCTGGAGTGTACAGGCAGTCAAAGAAGCTTTCTTT.

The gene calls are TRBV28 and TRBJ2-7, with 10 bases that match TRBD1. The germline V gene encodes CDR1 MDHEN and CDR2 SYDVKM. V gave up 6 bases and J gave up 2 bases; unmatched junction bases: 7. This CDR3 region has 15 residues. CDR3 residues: CASSPGTGAPYEQYF. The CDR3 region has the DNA TGTGCCAGCAGCCCGGGGACAGGGGCCCCCTACGAGCAGTACTTC.

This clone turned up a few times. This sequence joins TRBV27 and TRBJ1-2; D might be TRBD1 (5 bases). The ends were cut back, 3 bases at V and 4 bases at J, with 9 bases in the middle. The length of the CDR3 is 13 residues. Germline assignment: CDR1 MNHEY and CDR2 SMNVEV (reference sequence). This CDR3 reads CASSFRGTYGYTF. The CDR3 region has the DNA TGTGCCAGCAGTTTCCGGGGGACCTATGGCTACACCTTC.

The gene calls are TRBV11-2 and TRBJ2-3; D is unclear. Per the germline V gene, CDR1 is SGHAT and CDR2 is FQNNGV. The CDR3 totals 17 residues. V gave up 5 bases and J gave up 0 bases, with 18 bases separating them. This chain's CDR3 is CASSRFIVNPSTDTQYF. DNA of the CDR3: TGTGCCAGCAGCCGCTTCATAGTAAACCCAAGCACAGATACGCAGTATTTT.

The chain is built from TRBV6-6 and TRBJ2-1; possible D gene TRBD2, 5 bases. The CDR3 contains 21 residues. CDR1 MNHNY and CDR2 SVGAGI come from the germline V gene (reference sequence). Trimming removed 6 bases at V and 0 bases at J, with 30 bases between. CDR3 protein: CASSPKSSAGNFPISYNEQFF. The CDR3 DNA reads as TGTGCCAGCAGCCCAAAGTCGAGTGCGGGCAACTTCCCCATCTCCTACAATGAGCAGTTCTTC.

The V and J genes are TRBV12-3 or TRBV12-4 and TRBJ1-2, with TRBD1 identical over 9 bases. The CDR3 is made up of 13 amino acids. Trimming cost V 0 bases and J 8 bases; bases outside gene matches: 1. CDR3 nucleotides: TGTGCCAGCAGTTTAGCGACAGGGGGAGGCTACACCTTC. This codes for CASSLATGGGYTF.

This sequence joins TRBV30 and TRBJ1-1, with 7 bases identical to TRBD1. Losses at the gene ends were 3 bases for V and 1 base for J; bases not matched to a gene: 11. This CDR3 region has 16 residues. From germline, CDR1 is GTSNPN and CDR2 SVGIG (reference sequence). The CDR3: CAWRDFPGTENTEAFF. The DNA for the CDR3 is TGTGCCTGGAGGGACTTCCCCGGGACAGAGAACACTGAAGCTTTCTTT.

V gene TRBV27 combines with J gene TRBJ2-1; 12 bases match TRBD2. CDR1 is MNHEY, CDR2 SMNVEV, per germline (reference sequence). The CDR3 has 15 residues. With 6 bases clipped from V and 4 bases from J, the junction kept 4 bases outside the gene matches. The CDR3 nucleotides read TGTGCCAGCAGACATCTAGCGGGGGGGTACAATGAGCAGTTCTTC. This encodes CASRHLAGGYNEQFF.

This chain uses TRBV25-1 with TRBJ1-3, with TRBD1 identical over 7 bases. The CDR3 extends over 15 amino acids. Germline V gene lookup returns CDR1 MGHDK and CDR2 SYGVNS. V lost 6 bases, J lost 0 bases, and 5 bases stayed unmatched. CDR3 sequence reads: CASSQTGISGNTIYF. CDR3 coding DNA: TGTGCCAGCAGCCAGACAGGGATCTCTGGAAACACCATATATTTT.

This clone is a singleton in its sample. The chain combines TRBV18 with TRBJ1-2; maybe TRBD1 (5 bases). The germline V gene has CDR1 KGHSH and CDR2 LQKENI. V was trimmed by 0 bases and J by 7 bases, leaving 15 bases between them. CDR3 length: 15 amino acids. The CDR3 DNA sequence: TGTGCCAGCTCACCACCGCCAGGGCCCTCAGCTGGCTACACCTTC. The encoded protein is CASSPPPGPSAGYTF.

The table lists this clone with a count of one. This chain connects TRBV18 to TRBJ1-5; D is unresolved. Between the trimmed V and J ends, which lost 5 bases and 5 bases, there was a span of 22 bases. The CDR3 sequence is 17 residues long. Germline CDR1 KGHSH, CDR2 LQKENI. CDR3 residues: CASSGRGGLGKDQPQHF. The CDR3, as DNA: TGTGCCAGCTCAGGTAGAGGAGGACTCGGGAAGGATCAGCCCCAGCATTTT.

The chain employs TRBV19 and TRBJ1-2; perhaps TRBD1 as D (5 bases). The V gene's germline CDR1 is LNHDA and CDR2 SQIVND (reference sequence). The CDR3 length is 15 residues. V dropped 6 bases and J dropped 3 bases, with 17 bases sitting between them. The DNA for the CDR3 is TGTGCCAGTAGAACGTCTCATGGGGCCCACTATGGCTACACCTTC. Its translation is CASRTSHGAHYGYTF.

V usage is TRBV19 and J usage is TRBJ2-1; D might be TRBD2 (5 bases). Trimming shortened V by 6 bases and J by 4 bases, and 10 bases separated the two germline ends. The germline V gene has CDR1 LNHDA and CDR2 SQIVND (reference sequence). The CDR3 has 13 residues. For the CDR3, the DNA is TGTGCCAGTAGACCCTCGGGGTACAATGAGCAGTTCTTC. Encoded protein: CASRPSGYNEQFF.

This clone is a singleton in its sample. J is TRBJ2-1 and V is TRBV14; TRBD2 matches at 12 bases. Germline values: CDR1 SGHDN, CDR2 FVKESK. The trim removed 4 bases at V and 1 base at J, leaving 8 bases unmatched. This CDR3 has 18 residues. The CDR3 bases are TGTGCCAGCAGCCTTAGACGGACTAGCGGGGATTCCTACAATGAGCAGTTCTTC. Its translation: CASSLRRTSGDSYNEQFF.

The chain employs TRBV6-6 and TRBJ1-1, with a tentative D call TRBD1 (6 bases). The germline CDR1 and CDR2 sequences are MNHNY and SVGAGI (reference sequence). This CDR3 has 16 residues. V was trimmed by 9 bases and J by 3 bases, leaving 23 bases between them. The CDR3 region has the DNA TGTGCCAGTTACAGGCCCGGGACAACGAAGCACACTGAAGCTTTCTTT. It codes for CASYRPGTTKHTEAFF.

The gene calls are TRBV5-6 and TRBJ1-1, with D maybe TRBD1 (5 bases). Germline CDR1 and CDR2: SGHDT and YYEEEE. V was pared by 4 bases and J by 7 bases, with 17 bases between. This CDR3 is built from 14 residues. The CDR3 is CASSHVAGPLEAFF. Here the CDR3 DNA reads TGTGCCAGCAGCCATGTAGCGGGGCCCCTTGAAGCTTTCTTT.

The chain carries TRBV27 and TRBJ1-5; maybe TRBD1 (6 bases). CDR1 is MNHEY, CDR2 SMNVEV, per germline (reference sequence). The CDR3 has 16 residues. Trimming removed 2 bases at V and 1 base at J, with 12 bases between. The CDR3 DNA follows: TGTGCCAGCAGTTTACTGGGGGCGGCGAGCAATCAGCCCCAGCATTTT. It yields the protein CASSLLGAASNQPQHF.

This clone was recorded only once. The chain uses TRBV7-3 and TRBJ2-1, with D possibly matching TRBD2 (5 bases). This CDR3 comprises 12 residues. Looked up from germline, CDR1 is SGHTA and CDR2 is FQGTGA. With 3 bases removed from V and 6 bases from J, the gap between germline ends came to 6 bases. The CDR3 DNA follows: TGTGCCAGCAGCTTGGACTTCAATGAGCAGTTCTTC. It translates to CASSLDFNEQFF.

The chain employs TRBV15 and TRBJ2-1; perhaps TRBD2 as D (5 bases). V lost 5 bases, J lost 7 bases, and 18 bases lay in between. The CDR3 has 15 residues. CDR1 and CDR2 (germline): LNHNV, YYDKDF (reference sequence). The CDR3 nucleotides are TGTGCCACCAGCTCCACCAGGACTCCGCGGAATGAGCAGTTCTTC. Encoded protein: CATSSTRTPRNEQFF.

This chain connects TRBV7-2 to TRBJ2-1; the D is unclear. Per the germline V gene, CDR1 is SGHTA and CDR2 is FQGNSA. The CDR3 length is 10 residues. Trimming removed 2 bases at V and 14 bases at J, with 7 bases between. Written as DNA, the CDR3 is TGTGCCAGCAGCTTACTCCGGGAGTTCTTC. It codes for CASSLLREFF.

Here the CDR3 DNA reads TGCGCCAGCAGCGGGTCGCGGCTGACCCCGGAGGTTAATAAAGGACGCTCCGAGCAGTACTTC. Translation: CASSGSRLTPEVNKGRSEQYF. The chain joins TRBV5-1 to TRBJ2-7; D possibly corresponds to TRBD2 (5 bases). The CDR3 totals 21 residues. V was trimmed by 4 bases and J by 6 bases, leaving 38 bases between them. Germline V CDR1 and CDR2: SGHRS, YFSETQ.